The 19 T cell receptor beta chains below come from one sample, sequenced in a study of blood T cell repertoires in COVID-19 (dated by TCRdb to the early 2020s). The method was the immunoSEQ multiplex PCR assay. This is the immuneACCESS table as TCRdb keeps it, with only in-frame sequences that have V and J called. A part of the clones is gone; compared with another copy, unresolved V genes explain less than half, and the rest is unexplained. The sample table records some 350,000 clones; roughly 90% of these occur just once. Of the sample, around 3% falls within the top ten clones. Input material: peripheral blood. The receptors here all came from a woman aged 25-40 years with COVID-19, enrolled during active disease.

The V call is TRBV25-1, the J call TRBJ1-4; TRBD1 matches at 10 bases. V shed 3 bases and J 3 bases; nucleotides not matched to a gene: 1. The CDR3 loop spans 15 amino acids. The germline CDR1 and CDR2 sequences are MGHDK and SYGVNS. The CDR3 DNA is TGTGCCAGCAGTGAGGGGACAGGGGCTAATGAAAAACTGTTTTTT. This encodes CASSEGTGANEKLFF.

The chain is built from TRBV18 and TRBJ2-2; 9 nucleotides agree with TRBD2. V trimming: 3 bases; J trimming: 1 base; junction bases outside the gene matches: 3. The CDR3 totals 16 residues. Germline CDR1 is KGHSH and CDR2 is LQKENI. This CDR3 reads CASSPSLAGNTGELFF. CDR3 DNA: TGTGCCAGCTCACCTTCACTAGCGGGGAACACCGGGGAGCTGTTTTTT.

V is TRBV27 and J is TRBJ2-5; D gene unclear. Trimming left V 4 bases short and J 5 bases short, with 11 bases between. CDR3 length: 13 amino acids. From germline, CDR1 is MNHEY and CDR2 SMNVEV (reference sequence). CDR3 loop: CASSSLDRETQYF. Here the CDR3 DNA reads TGTGCCAGCAGTTCGCTTGATCGGGAGACCCAGTACTTC.

The genes are TRBV7-6 and TRBJ2-5; TRBD2 is a possible D gene (6 bases). The germline V gene has CDR1 SGHVS and CDR2 FNYEAQ. The CDR3 covers 16 residues. V lost 0 bases and J 4 bases, leaving 15 bases between the germline ends. CDR3 nucleotide sequence: TGTGCCAGCAGCTTAGCGCAGGCGGGAATGCGAGAGACCCAGTACTTC. It yields the protein CASSLAQAGMRETQYF.

This clone was observed a few times. The rearrangement uses TRBV3-1 (or the pseudogene TRBV3-2) and TRBJ2-2, with 8 nucleotides matching TRBD1. The trim removed 6 bases at V and 5 bases at J, leaving 8 bases unmatched. Germline CDR1 LGHDT, CDR2 YNNKEL (reference sequence). The CDR3 is 15 residues long. The CDR3 DNA reads TGTGCCAGCAGGGCAGGGGGCGCGCGTACCGGGGAGCTGTTTTTT. It yields the protein CASRAGGARTGELFF.

The chain joins TRBV7-6 to TRBJ2-2, with 7 bases aligning to TRBD2. The trim removed 0 bases at V and 1 base at J, leaving 2 bases unmatched. The germline V gene encodes CDR1 SGHVS and CDR2 FNYEAQ. CDR3 length equals 16 residues. CDR3 sequence (DNA): TGTGCCAGCAGCTTAGCGCCTAGCGGGAACACCGGGGAGCTGTTTTTT. The encoded protein is CASSLAPSGNTGELFF.

V usage is TRBV7-2 and J usage is TRBJ2-1; possible D gene TRBD1, 9 bases. The CDR3 contains 14 residues. Deletions cut 5 bases from V and 6 bases from J, with 14 bases between. Germline CDR1 SGHTA, CDR2 FQGNSA. In DNA form, the CDR3 reads TGTGCCAGCAGCGGACAGGGGACTAGCAATGAGCAGTTCTTC. It is translated as CASSGQGTSNEQFF.

This chain links TRBV30 with TRBJ1-3; tentatively, D is TRBD1 (5 bases). The CDR3 has 14 amino acids. Trimming left V 2 bases short and J 0 bases short, with 8 bases between. In germline, CDR1 is GTSNPN, CDR2 SVGIG (reference sequence). The CDR3 DNA follows: TGTGCCTGGAGTAAGGGGTTCTCTGGAAACACCATATATTTT. This encodes CAWSKGFSGNTIYF.

This clone appeared a single time. The chain joins TRBV3-1 (or the pseudogene TRBV3-2) to TRBJ2-7; D is uncertain. Germline values: CDR1 LGHDT, CDR2 YNNKEL (reference sequence). Deletions cut 5 bases from V and 2 bases from J, with 22 bases between. This CDR3 is 17 amino acids long. CDR3 sequence reads: CASSYRRGGPNPYEQYF. The CDR3 DNA reads TGTGCCAGCAGCTACCGGAGAGGCGGTCCTAACCCCTACGAGCAGTACTTC.

The chain carries TRBV6-4 and TRBJ2-1; TRBD1 might be the D (6 bases). The germline V and J ends were trimmed by 4 bases and 6 bases, with 13 bases remaining between them. Germline-derived CDR1 and CDR2 are MRHNA and SNTAGT. This CDR3 comprises 14 residues. CDR3 sequence: CASSAGRGGNEQFF. The CDR3 nucleotides read TGTGCCAGCAGTGCGGGGAGAGGGGGCAATGAGCAGTTCTTC.

The chain has TRBV9 and TRBJ2-5; TRBD2 aligns across 7 bases. The CDR3 loop spans 15 amino acids. V lost 3 bases and J lost 5; bases outside the gene matches: 10. CDR1 is SGDLS and CDR2 is YYNGEE in the germline V gene. For the CDR3, the DNA is TGTGCCAGCAGCGCCGGTGGGGGGGGTAGCGAGACCCAGTACTTC. It translates to CASSAGGGGSETQYF.

The chain joins TRBV5-1 to TRBJ1-1; D uncertain. The CDR3 runs to 13 residues. The V gene lost 2 bases and the J gene lost 7 bases, with 12 bases spanning the gap. Germline V lookup: CDR1 SGHRS, CDR2 YFSETQ. The DNA for the CDR3 is TGCGCCAGCAGCTTCACTGGTGCGGTTGAAGCTTTCTTT. This encodes CASSFTGAVEAFF.

This clone appeared once. The rearrangement joins TRBV10-3 to TRBJ1-5; no clear D gene. Germline V CDR1 and CDR2: ENHRY, SYGVKD. Trimming pared 10 bases from V and 0 bases from J, leaving 13 bases between. This CDR3 has 14 residues. The CDR3: CATQTGNSNQPQHF. The CDR3 DNA reads as TGTGCCACACAAACCGGGAATAGCAATCAGCCCCAGCATTTT.

This clone occurred once. The V gene is TRBV27, the J gene TRBJ2-7, with a weak D call TRBD1 (6 bases). CDR3 length equals 15 residues. CDR1 and CDR2 from the germline V gene are MNHEY and SMNVEV (reference sequence). Between the trimmed V and J ends, which lost 2 bases and 6 bases, there was a span of 17 bases. In nucleotides, the CDR3 is TGTGCCAGCAGTTTAATAACAGGGATGGGGTCCGAGCAGTACTTC. Residues: CASSLITGMGSEQYF.

CDR3 amino acids: CSARGRYEQYF. In DNA, the CDR3 is TGCAGTGCCCGTGGGAGATACGAGCAGTACTTC. This chain uses TRBV20-1 with TRBJ2-7, with TRBD2 as a possible D gene (5 bases). CDR3 length: 11 amino acids. The germline V and J ends were trimmed by 6 bases and 4 bases, with 10 bases remaining between them. The germline V gene encodes CDR1 DFQATT and CDR2 SNEGSKA (reference sequence).

This chain connects TRBV19 to TRBJ1-5; D is ambiguous. Trimming removed 4 bases at V and 1 base at J, with 17 bases between. Per the germline V gene, CDR1 is LNHDA and CDR2 is SQIVND (reference sequence). The CDR3 extends over 17 amino acids. The CDR3 sequence: CASSTPGGRESNQPQHF. CDR3 DNA sequence: TGTGCCAGTAGTACCCCAGGTGGAAGGGAGAGCAATCAGCCCCAGCATTTT.

The rearrangement links TRBV4-3 to TRBJ1-6; D unresolved. The CDR3 is 15 residues long. CDR1 is LGHNA and CDR2 is YSLEER in the germline V gene. Trimming stripped 0 bases from V and 5 bases from J, with 8 bases between. CDR3 DNA sequence: TGCGCCAGCAGCCAAGAGGCGGAGAATAATTCACCCCTCCACTTT. It translates to CASSQEAENNSPLHF.

This sequence joins TRBV7-9 and TRBJ2-3; D remains ambiguous. Trimming took off 1 base at V and 5 bases at J, with 7 bases between the two ends. The CDR3 length is 13 residues. CDR1 is SEHNR, CDR2 FQNEAQ, per germline (reference sequence). The CDR3 nucleotides read TGTGCCAGCAGCTTAGGGCCTCAAGATACGCAGTATTTT. It specifies CASSLGPQDTQYF.

The J gene is TRBJ1-2, the V gene TRBV6-5, with D perhaps TRBD1 (6 bases). There are 13 residues in the CDR3. V lost 6 bases and J lost 4, with 12 bases in between. Germline V gene lookup returns CDR1 MNHEY and CDR2 SVGAGI. The CDR3 DNA reads as TGTGCCAGCAGCCAAGGGGGTCTCTATGGCTACACCTTC. This translates into CASSQGGLYGYTF.